A selection of T cell receptor beta chains follows, all from one sample in a study of blood T cells in healthy people across ages. TCRdb redid the calling of the 5' RACE reads with MiXCR, one entry per CDR3 protein. The data contain about 1,400,000 distinct CDR3 sequences, roughly 64% of them singletons. Sequenced sample: blood. Source of these receptors: a man between 18 and 29 years old in good health. CDR3s include the opening cysteine and the closing phenylalanine or tryptophan. D genes are given only for firm matches. Size tells how often a clone was seen (once, few, many) or the class of an expanded clone, and some rows leave it out.

v_gene	j_gene	d_gene	abundance	CDR3aa	CDR3nt
TRBV7-8	TRBJ1-2	NA	NA	CASSLAGRLLSGYTF	TGTGCCAGCAGCTTAGCGGGACGACTGCTATCTGGCTACACCTTC
TRBV5-1	TRBJ2-3	NA	few	CASSLEGRGRSDTQYF	TGCGCCAGCAGCTTGGAAGGCAGGGGAAGGTCTGATACGCAGTATTTT
TRBV20-1	TRBJ2-7	NA	few	CSATRSRTLSYEQYF	TGCAGTGCAACCAGATCCAGGACACTCTCCTACGAGCAGTACTTC
TRBV20-1	TRBJ2-7	NA	few	CSARVLDKDYEQYF	TGCAGTGCTAGGGTACTCGACAAAGACTACGAGCAGTACTTC
TRBV20-1	TRBJ2-1	NA	NA	CSASYPRGYNEQFF	TGCAGTGCTAGTTACCCAAGGGGGTACAATGAGCAGTTCTTC
TRBV25-1	TRBJ2-1	TRBD2	NA	CASSPTSGAPNEQFF	TGTGCCAGCAGTCCTACTAGCGGGGCGCCCAATGAGCAGTTCTTC
TRBV4-1	TRBJ2-3	TRBD2	few	CASSRAGAGSTDTQYF	TGCGCCAGCAGCCGCGCAGGAGCGGGGAGCACAGATACGCAGTATTTT
TRBV25-1	TRBJ2-5	NA	NA	CASSEGAIQYF	TGTGCCAGCAGTGAAGGGGCGATCCAGTACTTC
TRBV6-5	TRBJ2-7	TRBD1	NA	CASWTGGSGEQYF	TGTGCCAGCTGGACAGGGGGATCTGGCGAGCAGTACTTC
TRBV30	TRBJ2-2	NA	NA	CAWSGLLDGELFF	TGTGCCTGGAGTGGATTATTAGACGGGGAGCTGTTTTTT
TRBV29-1	TRBJ1-4	NA	NA	CSASGVPNEKLFF	TGCAGCGCCTCGGGGGTACCTAATGAAAAACTGTTTTTT
TRBV6-5	TRBJ2-2	NA	NA	CASGNLAGELFF	TGTGCCAGCGGAAACCTTGCCGGGGAGCTGTTTTTT
TRBV4-2	TRBJ2-7	NA	NA	CASSRPLAEGDEQYF	TGTGCCAGCAGCCGCCCCCTGGCTGAGGGAGACGAGCAGTACTTC
TRBV4-1	TRBJ2-1	TRBD2	NA	CASSQTGGGYEQFF	TGCGCCAGCAGCCAGACCGGGGGGGGCTATGAGCAGTTCTTC
TRBV3-1	TRBJ1-5	NA	NA	CASSPPGRNQPQHF	TGTGCCAGCAGCCCCCCGGGGCGGAATCAGCCCCAGCATTTT
TRBV20-1	TRBJ1-6	TRBD1	NA	CSASRGSNSPLHF	TGCAGTGCTAGCAGGGGGAGTAATTCACCCCTCCACTTT
TRBV6-1	TRBJ2-4	TRBD2	NA	CASSEVTSGMKNIQYF	TGTGCCAGCAGTGAAGTAACTAGCGGTATGAAAAACATTCAGTACTTC
TRBV11-2	TRBJ1-4	TRBD1	NA	CASSSYRKGAREKLFF	TGTGCCAGCAGCTCTTACAGGAAGGGGGCTAGGGAAAAACTGTTTTTT
TRBV7-9	TRBJ2-5	TRBD1	once	CASSTRGLLGEETQYF	TGTGCCAGCAGCACCAGGGGGTTGTTAGGGGAAGAGACCCAGTACTTC
TRBV7-9	TRBJ2-1	NA	NA	CASSEIANSYNEQFF	TGTGCCAGCAGCGAGATAGCTAACTCCTACAATGAGCAGTTCTTC
TRBV6-6	TRBJ2-7	TRBD2	NA	CASSYLKAGVGGEQYF	TGTGCCAGCAGTTACTTAAAAGCGGGAGTAGGTGGGGAGCAGTACTTC
TRBV5-1	TRBJ2-5	NA	NA	CASSLEQTIGTQYF	TGCGCCAGCAGCTTGGAGCAGACTATAGGGACCCAGTACTTC
TRBV7-9	TRBJ2-7	NA	NA	CASSLAQATAQYEQYF	TGTGCCAGCAGCTTAGCCCAAGCCACAGCCCAGTACGAGCAGTACTTC
TRBV5-8	TRBJ1-1	NA	NA	CASRFRDVNTEAFF	TGTGCCAGCAGGTTCAGGGACGTGAACACTGAAGCTTTCTTT
TRBV4-2	TRBJ2-2	TRBD1	NA	CASSQEGTGAGELFF	TGTGCCAGCAGCCAAGAAGGGACAGGGGCCGGGGAGCTGTTTTTT
TRBV12-3/TRBV12-4	TRBJ1-1	NA	NA	CASSITYAGDTEAFF	TGTGCCAGCAGTATTACCTACGCGGGGGACACTGAAGCTTTCTTT
TRBV4-1	TRBJ1-2	NA	NA	CASSQVEGLGYGYTF	TGCGCCAGCAGCCAAGTTGAGGGACTCGGCTATGGCTACACCTTC
TRBV6-1	TRBJ2-1	NA	NA	CASSDWTDNEQFF	TGTGCCAGCAGTGATTGGACAGACAATGAGCAGTTCTTC
TRBV20-1	TRBJ2-3	TRBD2	NA	CSAVPDHLPAGGSDTQYF	TGCAGTGCCGTCCCCGACCACCTTCCAGCGGGGGGTTCAGATACGCAGTATTTT
TRBV10-3	TRBJ1-6	TRBD1	few	CAISGQGAPNSPLHF	TGTGCCATCTCAGGACAGGGGGCTCCAAATTCACCCCTCCACTTT
TRBV10-3	TRBJ2-5	NA	NA	CAISGHGDETQYF	TGTGCCATCAGCGGACATGGGGACGAGACCCAGTACTTC
TRBV12-3/TRBV12-4	TRBJ2-6	NA	few	CASDGGPRSGANVLTF	TGTGCCAGCGATGGTGGGCCCCGCTCTGGGGCCAACGTCCTGACTTTC
TRBV10-3	TRBJ2-7	NA	NA	CANAEQSSYEQYF	TGTGCCAACGCGGAACAGAGCTCCTACGAGCAGTACTTC
TRBV7-2	TRBJ2-2	TRBD2	few	CAFAQRGGGMGELFF	TGTGCCTTCGCCCAGCGGGGGGGAGGCATGGGGGAGCTGTTTTTT
TRBV20-1	TRBJ1-1	NA	NA	CSAFRGDTEAFF	TGCAGTGCTTTCCGTGGAGATACTGAAGCTTTCTTT
TRBV9	TRBJ2-3	NA	NA	CASSVDRFGTDTQYF	TGTGCCAGCAGCGTAGACAGGTTCGGCACAGATACGCAGTATTTT
TRBV12-3/TRBV12-4	TRBJ1-5	TRBD1	NA	CADWTGNQPQHF	TGTGCCGACTGGACAGGGAACCAGCCCCAGCATTTT
TRBV20-1	TRBJ2-1	TRBD2	NA	CSASSLRRERVNEQFF	TGCAGTGCTAGTTCCTTGCGGCGGGAGAGGGTCAATGAGCAGTTCTTC
TRBV19	TRBJ2-5	NA	NA	CASSTQPGEQYF	TGTGCCAGTAGTACACAGCCTGGGGAGCAGTACTTC
TRBV20-1	TRBJ2-7	NA	NA	CSATHSAGPSYEQYF	TGCAGTGCCACACACTCGGCAGGGCCATCCTACGAGCAGTACTTC
TRBV20-1	TRBJ2-3	TRBD1	few	CSAWTGSTDTQYF	TGCAGTGCTTGGACAGGGTCGACAGATACGCAGTATTTT
TRBV4-3	TRBJ2-5	NA	NA	CASSQQATTEQYF	TGCGCCAGCAGCCAACAGGCCACTACGGAGCAGTACTTC
TRBV7-9	TRBJ1-4	NA	NA	CASSAGQTNEKLFF	TGTGCCAGCAGCGCTGGACAGACTAATGAAAAACTGTTTTTT
TRBV15	TRBJ2-1	NA	once	CATSRRGFSYNEQFF	TGTGCCACCAGCAGACGAGGATTCTCCTACAATGAGCAGTTCTTC
TRBV27	TRBJ1-6	TRBD1	NA	CASRRQGLDSPLHF	TGTGCCAGCAGGCGACAGGGGTTGGATTCACCCCTCCACTTT
TRBV3-1	TRBJ2-7	NA	NA	CASSQGRDNEQYF	TGTGCCAGCAGCCAAGGCAGGGATAACGAGCAGTACTTC
TRBV6-5	TRBJ2-1	TRBD2	NA	CASSYSTPTSGGAGEQFF	TGTGCCAGCAGTTACTCGACGCCCACTAGCGGGGGGGCCGGGGAGCAGTTCTTC
TRBV7-2	TRBJ2-5	TRBD1	few	CASSYPGQGIQETQYF	TGTGCCAGCAGCTATCCGGGACAGGGGATCCAAGAGACCCAGTACTTC
TRBV20-1	TRBJ2-7	NA	NA	CSAIEPPTDYEQYF	TGCAGTGCTATAGAACCCCCAACGGACTACGAGCAGTACTTC
TRBV7-6	TRBJ2-2	NA	NA	CASSLALGPNTGELFF	TGTGCCAGCAGCTTAGCGCTGGGACCAAACACCGGGGAGCTGTTTTTT
TRBV21-1	TRBJ2-6	NA	few	CASSRPDGANVLTF	TGTGCCAGCAGCAGACCGGACGGTGCCAACGTCCTGACTTTC
TRBV27	TRBJ2-3	NA	NA	CASSLGVGRGTQYF	TGTGCCAGCAGCCTAGGAGTGGGACGCGGTACGCAGTATTTT
TRBV5-5	TRBJ2-5	NA	NA	CASTRRAQETQYF	TGTGCCAGCACCCGCCGGGCGCAAGAGACCCAGTACTTC
TRBV6-2/TRBV6-3	TRBJ2-3	TRBD1	few	CASSYKGAVTDTQYF	TGTGCCAGCAGTTATAAGGGGGCCGTCACAGATACGCAGTATTTT
TRBV20-1	TRBJ1-2	NA	NA	CSAQLGNYGYTF	TGCAGTGCCCAACTCGGAAACTATGGCTACACCTTC